These 18 T cell receptor beta chains were sequenced from one sample in a study of blood T cell repertoires in COVID-19. Clones were sequenced by immunoSEQ multiplex PCR, and TCRdb holds only the in-frame ones, with some missing. The sample shows about 300,000 clones, roughly 86% of them seen only once. Sequences were obtained from peripheral blood. Receptors originate from a man aged 18 to 30 with active or convalescent COVID-19.

The rearrangement uses TRBV11-3 and TRBJ2-1, with 11 bases matching TRBD1. The CDR3 length is 17 residues. V lost 5 bases and J lost 2; bases outside the gene matches: 8. The germline gives CDR1 SGHNT, CDR2 YENEEA. CDR3 DNA sequence: TGTGCCAGCAGCAGGCGGGGACAGGGGGTTGCCTACAATGAGCAGTTCTTC. This sequence encodes CASSRRGQGVAYNEQFF.

V and J are TRBV19 and TRBJ2-7, with D hard to call. Trimming shortened V by 10 bases and J by 4 bases, and 11 bases separated the two germline ends. This CDR3 has 11 amino acids. Germline CDR1 reads LNHDA; CDR2 reads SQIVND (reference sequence). CDR3 protein: CATGPGYEQYF. CDR3 nucleotide sequence: TGTGCCACCGGTCCAGGTTACGAGCAGTACTTC.

The V call is TRBV6-2 or TRBV6-3, the J call TRBJ2-7, with 15 positions matching TRBD2. CDR1 MNHEY and CDR2 SVGEGT come from the germline V gene. The CDR3 has 16 amino acids. J gave up 2 bases and V 4 bases, and 3 bases lay outside the gene matches. CDR3 amino acids: CASSSWTSGGAYEQYF. CDR3 coding DNA: TGTGCCAGCAGTTCTTGGACTAGCGGGGGGGCCTACGAGCAGTACTTC.

This chain links TRBV11-2 with TRBJ2-5; 15 bases map to TRBD2. The CDR3 consists of 16 residues. Germline-derived CDR1 and CDR2 are SGHAT and FQNNGV. V trimming: 5 bases; J trimming: 4 bases; junction bases outside the gene matches: 5. The DNA for the CDR3 is TGTGCCAGCAGCCTAGGGACTAGCGGGGGGCTAGAGACCCAGTACTTC. Its protein product is CASSLGTSGGLETQYF.

This chain uses TRBV5-1 with TRBJ1-2, with a possible D match to TRBD1 (5 bases). From germline, CDR1 is SGHRS and CDR2 YFSETQ. The V gene lost 0 bases and the J gene lost 5 bases, with 14 bases spanning the gap. The CDR3 sequence is 15 residues long. DNA of the CDR3: TGCGCCAGCAGCTTGGCTTCAGGGATAGGGTATGGCTACACCTTC. This codes for CASSLASGIGYGYTF.

The V and J genes are TRBV27 and TRBJ2-7; tentative D call: TRBD1 (5 bases). Per the germline V gene, CDR1 is MNHEY and CDR2 is SMNVEV (reference sequence). V shed 3 bases and J shed 6 bases, with 9 bases lying between them. The CDR3 sequence is 12 residues long. The CDR3 spells CASSFSGSEQYF. DNA of the CDR3: TGTGCCAGCAGTTTTTCAGGGTCCGAGCAGTACTTC.

As to this clone: Different DNA sequences within this sample yield the same CDR3. The V and J genes are TRBV9 and TRBJ2-3; D is possibly TRBD2 (7 bases). Germline CDR1 reads SGDLS; CDR2 reads YYNGEE. The CDR3 has 16 residues. V was shortened by 0 bases and J by 3 bases, with 14 bases between the two germline ends. CDR3 in DNA: TGTGCCAGCAGCGTAGGTGTAGGGGGGGGGACAGATACGCAGTATTTT. Protein sequence: CASSVGVGGGTDTQYF.

The chain links TRBV7-9 to TRBJ1-5; D is undetermined. This CDR3 contains 13 residues. Trimming removed 1 base from V and 7 bases from J, with 8 bases in between. Germline lookup yields CDR1 SEHNR and CDR2 FQNEAQ (reference sequence). The DNA of the CDR3 is TGTGCCAGCAGCTTAGTTGGGCAACAGCCCCAGCATTTT. This sequence encodes CASSLVGQQPQHF.

The gene calls are TRBV7-8 and TRBJ2-3, with D perhaps TRBD1 (6 bases). CDR3 length: 14 amino acids. V lost 3 bases and J 1 base, leaving 8 bases between the germline ends. CDR1 is SGHVS and CDR2 is FQNEAQ in the germline V gene. CDR3 nucleotides: TGTGCCAGCAGCTTGCGGACAGGCACAGATACGCAGTATTTT. It is translated as CASSLRTGTDTQYF.

CDR3 bases: TGTGCCATCAGTGAGCCGACCGGGACAGGCAATCAGCCCCAGCATTTT. It encodes CAISEPTGTGNQPQHF. V usage is TRBV10-3 and J usage is TRBJ1-5, with 7 bases matching TRBD1. Germline loops: CDR1 ENHRY, CDR2 SYGVKD. The trim removed 2 bases at V and 2 bases at J, leaving 6 bases unmatched. The CDR3 length is 16 residues.

The V gene is TRBV6-1, the J gene TRBJ1-6; weak D call: TRBD1 (5 bases). Between the trimmed V and J ends, which lost 2 bases and 8 bases, there was a span of 16 bases. This CDR3 comprises 16 residues. Per the germline V gene, CDR1 is MNHNS and CDR2 is SASEGT. CDR3 residues: CASSEWAGRTDSPLHF. CDR3 in DNA: TGTGCCAGCAGTGAATGGGCAGGGCGAACTGATTCACCCCTCCACTTT.

V usage is TRBV6-2 or TRBV6-3 and J usage is TRBJ1-1; D may be TRBD1 (5 bases). Per germline, CDR1 MNHEY and CDR2 SVGEGT. The CDR3 is 13 amino acids. Trimming shortened V by 5 bases and J by 1 base, and 8 bases separated the two germline ends. The CDR3 nucleotides read TGTGCCAGCAGTAAACAGGAGAACACTGAAGCTTTCTTT. The encoded protein is CASSKQENTEAFF.

J is TRBJ2-2 and V is TRBV4-1, with TRBD2 matching 13 bases. J gave up 2 bases and V 4 bases, and 4 bases lay outside the gene matches. Per germline, CDR1 MGHRA and CDR2 YSYEKL. This CDR3 has 17 amino acids. CDR3 nucleotides: TGCGCCAGCAGCCGAGGGGGACTAGCGGGAAACACCGGGGAGCTGTTTTTT. As protein: CASSRGGLAGNTGELFF.

V and J are TRBV2 and TRBJ2-5; 9 bases are a match to TRBD1. The CDR3 length is 14 residues. Germline V gene lookup returns CDR1 SNHLY and CDR2 FYNNEI. Trimming at V came to 10 bases and at J to 4 bases, leaving 10 bases not matched to a gene. CDR3 DNA: TGTGCCAACCGGGACAGGGTATCCCCAGAGACCCAGTACTTC. Amino acid sequence: CANRDRVSPETQYF.

This chain uses TRBV27 with TRBJ2-7, with 7 bases matching TRBD1. This CDR3 contains 13 residues. The V gene end was trimmed by 10 bases and the J gene end by 0 bases; junction bases not matched to a gene: 6. The germline CDR1 and CDR2 sequences are MNHEY and SMNVEV (reference sequence). This chain's CDR3 is CATRQGVSYEQYF. For the CDR3, the DNA is TGTGCCACCCGACAGGGAGTCTCCTACGAGCAGTACTTC.

The chain joins TRBV4-2 to TRBJ2-5; the D is unclear. The germline V gene encodes CDR1 LGHNA and CDR2 YNFKEQ. The V end was cut by 8 bases, the J end by 0 bases, with 13 bases between. The CDR3 has 14 amino acids. The CDR3 DNA reads as TGTGCCAGCGGAACAGTGACGGACCAAGAGACCCAGTACTTC. Amino acids: CASGTVTDQETQYF.

This chain uses TRBV10-3 with TRBJ2-7; 7 bases agree with TRBD1. This CDR3 contains 15 residues. Germline V gene data show CDR1 as ENHRY and CDR2 as SYGVKD. Trimming cost V 2 bases and J 5 bases; bases outside gene matches: 9. CDR3 coding DNA: TGTGCCATCAGTGAGGCAGAGACAGGGTTTCACGAGCAGTACTTC. Amino acid sequence: CAISEAETGFHEQYF.

V is TRBV18 and J is TRBJ1-3; weak D call: TRBD1 (5 bases). The CDR3 has 17 amino acids. The germline V gene encodes CDR1 KGHSH and CDR2 LQKENI. V was shortened by 2 bases and J by 1 base, with 15 bases between the two germline ends. The CDR3 is CASSPNPGRVSGNTIYF. CDR3 nucleotide sequence: TGTGCCAGCTCACCAAACCCCGGCAGGGTGTCTGGAAACACCATATATTTT.